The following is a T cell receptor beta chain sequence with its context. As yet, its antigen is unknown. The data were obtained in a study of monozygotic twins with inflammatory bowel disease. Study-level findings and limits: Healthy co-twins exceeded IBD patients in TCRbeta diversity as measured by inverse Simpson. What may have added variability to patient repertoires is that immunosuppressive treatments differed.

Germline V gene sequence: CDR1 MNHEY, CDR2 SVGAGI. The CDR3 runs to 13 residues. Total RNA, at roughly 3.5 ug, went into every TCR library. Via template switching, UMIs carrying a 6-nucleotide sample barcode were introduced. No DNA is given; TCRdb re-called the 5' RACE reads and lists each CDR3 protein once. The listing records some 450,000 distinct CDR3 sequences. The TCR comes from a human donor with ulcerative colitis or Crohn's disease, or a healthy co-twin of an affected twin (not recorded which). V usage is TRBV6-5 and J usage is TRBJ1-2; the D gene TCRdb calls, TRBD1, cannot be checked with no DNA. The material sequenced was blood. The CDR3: CASSYAGGDGYTF.